The 2 T cell receptor beta chains given below trace back to one sample, sequenced in a study of cytomegalovirus exposure and HLA in healthy donors. PCR was performed using 60 Vbeta and 13 Jbeta primers. TCRdb keeps only in-frame clones here, not all; method: immunoSEQ multiplex PCR. The data hold some 130,000 clones, with 60% to 75% observed a single time. Sample: PBMCs. These TCRs come from a human donor in good health.

The V gene is TRBV7-3, the J gene TRBJ2-2, with a tentative D call TRBD1 (5 bases). This CDR3 is 12 amino acids long. Trimming took off 5 bases at V and 7 bases at J, with 8 bases between the two ends. CDR1 is SGHTA and CDR2 is FQGTGA in the germline V gene. The DNA for the CDR3 is TGTGCCAGCAGCCCAGGGAACGGGGAGCTGTTTTTT. Its protein is CASSPGNGELFF.

This sequence joins TRBV9 and TRBJ1-2, with 9 bases aligning to TRBD1. The CDR3 spans 12 residues. Trimming at V came to 4 bases and at J to 8 bases, leaving 3 bases not matched to a gene. The germline gives CDR1 SGDLS, CDR2 YYNGEE. The chain's CDR3 is CASSTGGGGYTF. CDR3 nucleotide sequence: TGTGCCAGCAGCACAGGGGGCGGGGGCTACACCTTC. The full variable domain, completed using reference TRBV9 and TRBJ1-2, is DSGVTQTPKHLITATGQRVTLRCSPRSGDLSVYWYQQSLDQGLQFLIQYYNGEERAKGNILERFSAQQFPDLHSELNLSSLELGDSALYFCASSTGGGGYTFGSGTRLTVV.